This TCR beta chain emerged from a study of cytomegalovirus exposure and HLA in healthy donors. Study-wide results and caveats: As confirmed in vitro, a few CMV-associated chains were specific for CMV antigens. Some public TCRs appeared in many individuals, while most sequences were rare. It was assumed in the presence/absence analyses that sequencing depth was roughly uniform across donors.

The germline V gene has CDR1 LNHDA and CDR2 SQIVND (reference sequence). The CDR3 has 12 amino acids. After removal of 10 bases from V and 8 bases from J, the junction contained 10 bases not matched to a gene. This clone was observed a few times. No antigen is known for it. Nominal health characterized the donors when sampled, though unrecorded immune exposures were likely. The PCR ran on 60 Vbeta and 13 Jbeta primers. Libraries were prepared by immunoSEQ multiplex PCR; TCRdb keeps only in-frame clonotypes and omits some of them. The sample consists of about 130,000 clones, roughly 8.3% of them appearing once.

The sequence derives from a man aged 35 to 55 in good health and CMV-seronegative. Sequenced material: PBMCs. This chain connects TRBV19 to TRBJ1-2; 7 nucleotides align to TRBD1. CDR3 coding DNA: TGTGCCACCCGGGCGACAGGGAGCGGCTACACCTTC. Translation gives CATRATGSGYTF. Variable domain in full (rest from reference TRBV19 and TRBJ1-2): DGGITQSPKYLFRKEGQNVTLSCEQNLNHDAMYWYRQDPGQGLRLIYYSQIVNDFQKGDIAEGYSVSREKKESFPLTVTSAQKNPTAFYLCATRATGSGYTFGSGTRLTVV.